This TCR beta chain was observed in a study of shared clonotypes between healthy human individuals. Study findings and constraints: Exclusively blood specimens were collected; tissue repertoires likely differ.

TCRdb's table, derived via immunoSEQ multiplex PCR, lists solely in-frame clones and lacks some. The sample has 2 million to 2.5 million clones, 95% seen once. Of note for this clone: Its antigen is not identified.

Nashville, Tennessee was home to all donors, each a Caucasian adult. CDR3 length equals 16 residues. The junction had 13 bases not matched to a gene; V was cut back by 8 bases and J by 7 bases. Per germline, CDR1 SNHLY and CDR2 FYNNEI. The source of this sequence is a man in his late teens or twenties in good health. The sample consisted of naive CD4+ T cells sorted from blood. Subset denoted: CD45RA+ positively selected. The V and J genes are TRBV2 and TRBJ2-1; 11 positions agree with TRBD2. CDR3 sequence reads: CASEPALAGGRNEQFF. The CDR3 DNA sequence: TGTGCCAGCGAACCAGCCCTAGCGGGGGGTCGGAATGAGCAGTTCTTC.